The TCR beta chain described here comes from a study of identical twins. TCRdb recomputed calls from the 5' RACE reads with MiXCR, one row per CDR3 protein. The data hold approximately 890,000 distinct CDR3 sequences, with roughly an eighth observed a single time. Points on this clonotype: Its antigen is as yet unknown.

Overall study results and limits: Abundant beta clonotypes from cord blood bore fewer insertions; memory repertoires lacked this pattern. Twins shared out-of-frame alpha sequences with excess low generation probability.

These data are also associated with another study on yellow fever vaccine responses in identical twins. That publication notes: Twins' vaccine T cell responses were reported to seem partly convergent and partly personalized.

Sequencing was done on a sample of PBMCs. The receptor was isolated from a woman under 30 in good health.

The CDR3 loop is CASTLLAEETQYF. The CDR3 DNA sequence: TGTGCCAGCACCCTACTAGCGGAAGAGACCCAGTACTTC. The chain couples TRBV12-3 or TRBV12-4 to TRBJ2-5; TRBD2 aligns across 8 bases. This CDR3 has 13 amino acids. J lost 3 bases, V lost 7 bases, and 4 bases had no gene match.